Following are 30 T cell receptor beta chains from one sample sequenced in a study of blood T cell repertoires in COVID-19. Sequencing was performed with immunoSEQ multiplex PCR; in TCRdb, only in-frame clones are kept and a portion is missing. The table includes about 140,000 clones, 60% to 85% detected once. Source material: peripheral blood. The receptors derive from a man aged 45-65 years with acute or convalescent COVID-19.

This chain uses TRBV5-3 with TRBJ1-4; 7 bases map to TRBD1. TRBV5-3 is labeled an ORF, and its function is uncertain. Germline trimming cut 4 bases from V and 5 bases from J; bases unmatched to any gene: 5. CDR3 length: 14 residues. As DNA, the CDR3 is TGTGCCAGAAGCGATCGGGACAGCAATGAAAAACTGTTTTTT. Its translation: CARSDRDSNEKLFF.

The chain combines TRBV7-2 with TRBJ1-2, with 9 bases aligning to TRBD1. Germline lookup yields CDR1 SGHTA and CDR2 FQGNSA. The CDR3 is 14 residues long. Losses at the gene ends were 3 bases for V and 2 bases for J; bases not matched to a gene: 1. CDR3 sequence: CASSLGTGNYGYTF. Here the CDR3 DNA reads TGTGCCAGCAGCTTGGGGACAGGGAACTATGGCTACACCTTC.

This chain links TRBV5-1 with TRBJ1-1; D is unresolved. This CDR3 region has 16 residues. Germline V lookup: CDR1 SGHRS, CDR2 YFSETQ. Trimming shortened V by 0 bases and J by 1 base, and 13 bases separated the two germline ends. The CDR3, as DNA: TGCGCCAGCAGCTTGGCCGTCGGAGGGCCGAACACTGAAGCTTTCTTT. Translated: CASSLAVGGPNTEAFF.

The J gene is TRBJ2-2, the V gene TRBV15; 11 bases agree with TRBD2. Germline V gene lookup returns CDR1 LNHNV and CDR2 YYDKDF (reference sequence). The trim removed 5 bases at V and 6 bases at J, leaving 8 bases unmatched. The CDR3 extends over 16 amino acids. The CDR3 DNA is TGTGCCACCAGCTTACGACTAGCGGGGCCTTCCGGGGAGCTGTTTTTT. Translating it yields CATSLRLAGPSGELFF.

CDR3 region: CASSGIRGFRTNEKLFF. DNA for the CDR3: TGTGCCAGCAGTGGAATAAGGGGATTCAGGACTAATGAAAAACTGTTTTTT. This sequence joins TRBV6-4 and TRBJ1-4, with a tentative D call TRBD1 (5 bases). This CDR3 is 17 amino acids long. The germline gives CDR1 MRHNA, CDR2 SNTAGT. Trimming shortened V by 4 bases and J by 2 bases, and 17 bases separated the two germline ends.

The genes are TRBV7-8 and TRBJ1-3, with D unclear. Germline-derived CDR1 and CDR2 are SGHVS and FQNEAQ. The CDR3 consists of 15 residues. V lost 1 base and J 0 bases, leaving 7 bases between the germline ends. The CDR3 spells CASSLDTSSGNTIYF. CDR3 in DNA: TGTGCCAGCAGCTTAGACACAAGCTCTGGAAACACCATATATTTT. Full variable domain (rest looked up from reference TRBV7-8 and TRBJ1-3): GAGVSQSPRYKVAKRGQDVALRCDPISGHVSLFWYQQALGQGPEFLTYFQNEAQLDKSGLPSDRFFAERPEGSVSTLKIQRTQQEDSAVYLCASSLDTSSGNTIYFGEGSWLTVV.

The rearrangement joins TRBV6-2 or TRBV6-3 to TRBJ2-3; D may be TRBD2 (6 bases). The CDR3 is 16 residues long. Germline CDR1 MNHEY, CDR2 SVGEGT. Trimming removed 2 bases from V and 0 bases from J, with 12 bases in between. The CDR3 nucleotides read TGTGCCAGCAGTTACGGGAGGATCTCTAGCACAGATACGCAGTATTTT. Its protein is CASSYGRISSTDTQYF.

The chain employs TRBV19 and TRBJ2-7; a weak D match, TRBD2 (5 bases). The V and J ends lost 6 bases and 0 bases respectively, with 12 bases between them. CDR1 and CDR2 from the germline V gene are LNHDA and SQIVND (reference sequence). CDR3 size: 14 residues. CDR3 DNA sequence: TGTGCCAGTAGCATCCGGGGAAGCTCCTACGAGCAGTACTTC. Its protein product is CASSIRGSSYEQYF.

The V and J genes are TRBV7-2 and TRBJ2-1; D is uncertain. Looked up from germline, CDR1 is SGHTA and CDR2 is FQGNSA. The CDR3 is 14 amino acids. V was cut by 5 bases and J by 5 bases, with 13 bases left in between. Written as DNA, the CDR3 is TGTGCCAGCAGCCCCCCCCGTCGTGACAATGAGCAGTTCTTC. Translation gives CASSPPRRDNEQFF.

The rearrangement joins TRBV19 to TRBJ1-1, with 7 nucleotides matching TRBD1. After removal of 2 bases from V and 4 bases from J, the junction contained 7 bases not matched to a gene. Germline-derived CDR1 and CDR2 are LNHDA and SQIVND (reference sequence). This CDR3 region has 15 residues. The chain's CDR3 is CASSIQGVGGTEAFF. The CDR3 nucleotides read TGTGCCAGTAGTATACAGGGGGTCGGGGGCACTGAAGCTTTCTTT.

The chain employs TRBV6-1 and TRBJ1-6, with D unclear. CDR3 length: 16 amino acids. Germline V CDR1 and CDR2: MNHNS, SASEGT. Trimming stripped 2 bases from V and 7 bases from J, with 15 bases between. CDR3 coding DNA: TGTGCCAGCAGTGAACCCCGGGGAGTAGGGAATTCACCCCTCCACTTT. Encoded protein: CASSEPRGVGNSPLHF.

This chain uses TRBV29-1 with TRBJ1-1, with D perhaps matching TRBD1 (6 bases). The V end was cut by 6 bases, the J end by 1 base, with 15 bases between. This CDR3 region has 14 residues. Per the germline V gene, CDR1 is SQVTM and CDR2 is ANQGSEA. The DNA of the CDR3 is TGCAGCGTCCCTTCCCCACAGGGGAACACTGAAGCTTTCTTT. Protein sequence: CSVPSPQGNTEAFF.

J is TRBJ2-1 and V is TRBV7-2; TRBD2 matches at 10 bases. The CDR3 has 15 amino acids. Germline V gene sequence: CDR1 SGHTA, CDR2 FQGNSA. The ends lost 4 bases at V and 4 bases at J; junction bases unmatched: 4. The CDR3, as DNA: TGTGCCAGCAGCTCTACTAGCGGGGAATACAATGAGCAGTTCTTC. Amino acids: CASSSTSGEYNEQFF.

The chain uses TRBV12-3 or TRBV12-4 and TRBJ2-5, with D uncertain. V lost 6 bases to trimming and J lost 7 bases, with 15 bases between them. This CDR3 has 13 amino acids. The CDR3 loop reads CASSYENSLTQYF. In DNA form, the CDR3 reads TGTGCCAGCAGCTACGAGAACAGCTTGACCCAGTACTTC.

This rearrangement joins TRBV15 to TRBJ1-2; the D gene is possibly TRBD1 (5 bases). V was clipped by 4 bases and J by 7 bases, with 19 bases between them. The germline V gene encodes CDR1 LNHNV and CDR2 YYDKDF (reference sequence). The CDR3 extends over 15 amino acids. CDR3 loop: CATSTERQSSFGYTF. The DNA of the CDR3 is TGTGCCACCAGCACGGAAAGACAGAGCTCTTTTGGCTACACCTTC.

The chain uses TRBV10-3 and TRBJ2-1; a possible D gene is TRBD2 (6 bases). This CDR3 region has 14 residues. V was trimmed by 4 bases and J by 10 bases, leaving 17 bases between them. CDR1 ENHRY and CDR2 SYGVKD come from the germline V gene. DNA for the CDR3: TGTGCCATCAGTGGCGGGACGGCAGGGTGGGAGCAGTTCTTC. It codes for CAISGGTAGWEQFF.

V gene TRBV18 combines with J gene TRBJ2-4, with D uncertain. The CDR3 consists of 18 residues. Trimming removed 2 bases at V and 4 bases at J, with 21 bases between. Germline V CDR1 and CDR2: KGHSH, LQKENI. CDR3 loop: CASSPTGYSNGPKNIQYF. The DNA for the CDR3 is TGTGCCAGCTCACCAACCGGGTATTCCAACGGTCCAAAAAACATTCAGTACTTC.

This chain connects TRBV19 to TRBJ2-5; a weak D match, TRBD1 (5 bases). Germline V lookup: CDR1 LNHDA, CDR2 SQIVND (reference sequence). CDR3 size: 14 residues. V dropped 5 bases and J dropped 5 bases, with 15 bases sitting between them. DNA of the CDR3: TGTGCCAGTAGTCCCCTCGGGCAGGGCGAGACCCAGTACTTC. Amino acids: CASSPLGQGETQYF. Using reference TRBV19 and TRBJ2-5 for the parts outside the CDR3, the full variable domain is DGGITQSPKYLFRKEGQNVTLSCEQNLNHDAMYWYRQDPGQGLRLIYYSQIVNDFQKGDIAEGYSVSREKKESFPLTVTSAQKNPTAFYLCASSPLGQGETQYFGPGTRLLVL.

This sequence joins TRBV19 and TRBJ1-1, with D perhaps matching TRBD1 (5 bases). V was trimmed by 7 bases and J by 1 base, leaving 10 bases between them. This CDR3 comprises 13 residues. Germline CDR1 and CDR2: LNHDA and SQIVND (reference sequence). The CDR3 nucleotides are TGTGCCAGTACCGAAACAGGGAACACTGAAGCTTTCTTT. Its protein is CASTETGNTEAFF. Combining the CDR3 with reference TRBV19 and TRBJ1-1 gives the whole variable domain DGGITQSPKYLFRKEGQNVTLSCEQNLNHDAMYWYRQDPGQGLRLIYYSQIVNDFQKGDIAEGYSVSREKKESFPLTVTSAQKNPTAFYLCASTETGNTEAFFGQGTRLTVV.

CDR3 coding DNA: TGTGCCAGTAGTATGATAGAGGAAGAGACCCAGTACTTC. Amino acids: CASSMIEEETQYF. The chain is built from TRBV19 and TRBJ2-5; no definite D call. The V and J ends lost 3 bases and 3 bases respectively, with 8 bases between them. CDR1 LNHDA and CDR2 SQIVND come from the germline V gene (reference sequence). CDR3 length: 13 residues.

This clone showed up just once. The V gene is TRBV5-6, the J gene TRBJ1-2; TRBD1 agrees at 9 bases. Germline V lookup: CDR1 SGHDT, CDR2 YYEEEE. The V gene end was trimmed by 7 bases and the J gene end by 0 bases; junction bases not matched to a gene: 10. The length of the CDR3 is 16 residues. CDR3 region: CASGMTGGDPNYGYTF. In DNA, the CDR3 is TGTGCCAGCGGAATGACAGGGGGAGATCCTAACTATGGCTACACCTTC.

The J gene is TRBJ2-4, the V gene TRBV19; D ambiguous. Germline loops: CDR1 LNHDA, CDR2 SQIVND (reference sequence). The CDR3 is 13 residues long. The CDR3 is CATVGVAKNIQYF. The DNA for the CDR3 is TGTGCTACCGTCGGAGTAGCCAAAAACATTCAGTACTTC.

The chain recombines TRBV6-5 with TRBJ2-3; a possible D gene is TRBD2 (8 bases). CDR3 length equals 14 residues. CDR1 MNHEY and CDR2 SVGAGI come from the germline V gene. V gave up 8 bases and J gave up 5 bases, with 17 bases separating them. CDR3 amino acids: CASAPGGGGDTQYF. CDR3 nucleotide sequence: TGTGCCAGCGCCCCGGGAGGGGGCGGAGATACGCAGTATTTT.

The chain is built from TRBV6-1 and TRBJ1-2; D is unresolved. CDR3 length equals 14 residues. Germline CDR1 is MNHNS and CDR2 is SASEGT. The V end was cut by 1 base, the J end by 8 bases, with 14 bases between. The CDR3, as DNA: TGTGCCAGCAGTGAAGGGGGAGGGCCTTTAGGCTACACCTTC. It specifies CASSEGGGPLGYTF.

V usage is TRBV2 and J usage is TRBJ1-5; D unclear. The CDR3 is 14 residues long. V dropped 1 base and J dropped 14 bases, with 18 bases sitting between them. Germline V gives CDR1 SNHLY, CDR2 FYNNEI. CDR3 sequence reads: CASSEDSSTWLEHF. The CDR3 DNA reads TGTGCCAGCAGTGAAGATTCGAGTACCTGGTTGGAGCATTTT.

The rearrangement joins TRBV1 to TRBJ1-3; the D call of TRBD1 is as the table states it, not checked on the DNA. TRBV1 is annotated as a pseudogene. This CDR3 region has 14 residues. Here the CDR3 DNA reads TGCACCAGCAGCCGAGGGACAGCTGGAAACACCATATATTTT. Its translation is CTSSRGTAGNTIYF.

The chain recombines TRBV7-6 with TRBJ2-3; 9 nucleotides align to TRBD2. V was clipped by 1 base and J by 5 bases; unmatched bases: 10. Germline assignment: CDR1 SGHVS and CDR2 FNYEAQ. This CDR3 has 17 amino acids. In nucleotides, the CDR3 is TGTGCCAGCAGCTTAGAAGGTGCGGGGGGGCCAATAGATACGCAGTATTTT. Amino acid sequence: CASSLEGAGGPIDTQYF.

The chain recombines TRBV19 with TRBJ1-2; D is uncertain. The CDR3 runs 16 residues. From germline, CDR1 is LNHDA and CDR2 SQIVND (reference sequence). Trimming left V 1 base short and J 7 bases short, with 19 bases between. CDR3: CASSIAPDSPGSGYTF. The CDR3 DNA follows: TGTGCCAGTAGTATAGCTCCGGACTCACCGGGTAGTGGCTACACCTTC.

The chain is built from TRBV2 and TRBJ2-3; a possible D gene is TRBD2 (5 bases). Trimming shortened V by 7 bases and J by 6 bases, and 11 bases separated the two germline ends. The CDR3 length is 12 residues. CDR1 is SNHLY and CDR2 is FYNNEI in the germline V gene. The CDR3 DNA sequence: TGTGCCAGCACTAGATGGGAGGATACGCAGTATTTT. Protein product: CASTRWEDTQYF.

J is TRBJ1-1 and V is TRBV3-1 (or the pseudogene TRBV3-2); maybe TRBD1 (6 bases). Germline loops: CDR1 LGHDT, CDR2 YNNKEL (reference sequence). The ends were cut back, 4 bases at V and 7 bases at J, with 16 bases in the middle. The CDR3 contains 14 residues. The CDR3 nucleotides read TGTGCCAGCAGCCCACAGGGTGGGTACAGTGAAGCTTTCTTT. Its translation: CASSPQGGYSEAFF.